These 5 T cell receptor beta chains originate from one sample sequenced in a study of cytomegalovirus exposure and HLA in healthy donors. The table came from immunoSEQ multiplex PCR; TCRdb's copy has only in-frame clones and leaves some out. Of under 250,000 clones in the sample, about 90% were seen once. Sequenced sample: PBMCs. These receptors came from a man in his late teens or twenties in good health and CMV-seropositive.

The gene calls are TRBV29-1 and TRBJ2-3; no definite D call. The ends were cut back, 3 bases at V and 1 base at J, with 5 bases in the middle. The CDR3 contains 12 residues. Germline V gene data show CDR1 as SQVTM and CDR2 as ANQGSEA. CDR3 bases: TGCAGCGTTGACCAGGGCACAGATACGCAGTATTTT. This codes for CSVDQGTDTQYF.

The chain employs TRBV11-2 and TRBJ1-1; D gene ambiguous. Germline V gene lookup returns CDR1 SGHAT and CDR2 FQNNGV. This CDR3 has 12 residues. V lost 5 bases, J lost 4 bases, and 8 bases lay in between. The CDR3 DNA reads TGTGCCAGCAGCGCGTGGGGCACTGAAGCTTTCTTT. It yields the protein CASSAWGTEAFF. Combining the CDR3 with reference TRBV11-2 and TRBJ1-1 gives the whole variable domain EAGVAQSPRYKIIEKRQSVAFWCNPISGHATLYWYQQILGQGPKLLIQFQNNGVVDDSQLPKDRFSAERLKGVDSTLKIQPAKLEDSAVYLCASSAWGTEAFFGQGTRLTVV.

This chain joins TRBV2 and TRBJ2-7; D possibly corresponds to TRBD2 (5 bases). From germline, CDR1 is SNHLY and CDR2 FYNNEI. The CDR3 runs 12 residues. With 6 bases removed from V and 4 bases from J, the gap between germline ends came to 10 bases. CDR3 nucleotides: TGTGCCAGCAGGGCGGGTGGTTACGAGCAGTACTTC. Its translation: CASRAGGYEQYF.

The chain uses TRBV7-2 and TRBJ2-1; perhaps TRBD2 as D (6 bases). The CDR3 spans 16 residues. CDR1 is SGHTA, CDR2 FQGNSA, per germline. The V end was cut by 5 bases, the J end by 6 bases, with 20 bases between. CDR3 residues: CASSARPGLRSNEQFF. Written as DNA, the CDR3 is TGTGCCAGCAGCGCCAGACCGGGACTCCGGAGCAATGAGCAGTTCTTC.

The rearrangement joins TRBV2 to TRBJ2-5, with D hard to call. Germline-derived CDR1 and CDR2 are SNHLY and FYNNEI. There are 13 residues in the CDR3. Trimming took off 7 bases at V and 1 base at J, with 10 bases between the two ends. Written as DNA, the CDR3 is TGTGCCAGCAAGAGGCAGGCCCAAGAGACCCAGTACTTC. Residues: CASKRQAQETQYF.